This TCR beta chain is drawn from a study of T cell clonality in common variable immunodeficiency. Whole-study results and caveats: In common variable immunodeficiency, TCR beta chains reportedly carried fewer deletions and N-nucleotide insertions.

Per germline, CDR1 LGHNA and CDR2 YNFKEQ. The CDR3 is made up of 14 amino acids. This clone showed up many times. Its antigen is as yet unknown. One end of the junction fails to match germline, which may point to a read error. Read coverage stops 3 residues before the CDR3 terminus; the germline J gene supplies the remainder. CVID and control samples used equivalent genomic DNA input. Clones were sequenced by immunoSEQ multiplex PCR, and TCRdb holds only the in-frame ones, with some missing. The sample holds 75,000 to 85,000 clones, and no clone turns up only once. What was sequenced was peripheral blood mononuclear cells. This sequence was found in a person between 18 and 75 years old in good health. V is TRBV4-2 and J is TRBJ1-6; 8 positions match TRBD1. Incomplete CDR3 DNA: TGCGCCAGCAGCCCGGACAGGGATAATTCACCC. Translated: CASSPDRDNSP. The full CDR3 reads CASSPDRDNSPLHF.